This TCR beta chain was identified during a study of T cells of healthy individuals. This CDR3 has 15 residues. The germline V and J ends were trimmed by 6 bases and 4 bases, with 16 bases remaining between them. TCRdb re-called the 5' RACE reads through MiXCR, storing one row per CDR3 protein. The sample holds 60,000 to 70,000 distinct CDR3 sequences, around 15% seen once. This clonotype was recorded many times. This chain connects TRBV12-3 or TRBV12-4 to TRBJ2-1; D assignment may be TRBD1 or TRBD2 (6 bases each). This clonotype was sampled from a human donor in good health. The CDR3 spells CASRSTGASYNEQFF. CDR3 in DNA: TGTGCCAGCAGAAGTACGGGGGCCTCGTACAATGAGCAGTTCTTC.